The 8 T cell receptor beta chains in this list originate from one sample, sequenced in a study of blood T cells in healthy people across ages. Then a second PCR, running roughly 6 to 12 cycles, was carried out with a sample-barcoded 5' primer and a J-beta primer mix. TCRdb ran MiXCR on the 5' RACE reads and lists one entry per CDR3 protein. The data contain some 1.6 million distinct CDR3 sequences, roughly a third of them singletons. The material sequenced was blood. These receptors all stem from a woman in her twenties or thirties in good health.

The V and J genes are TRBV27 and TRBJ2-7; TRBD2 might be the D (6 bases). CDR1 MNHEY and CDR2 SMNVEV come from the germline V gene (reference sequence). Trimming took 3 bases from V and 6 from J, leaving 12 bases between them. There are 13 residues in the CDR3. Written as DNA, the CDR3 is TGTGCCAGCAGTTTCGTGGCTAGCGCCGAGCAGTACTTC. The encoded protein is CASSFVASAEQYF.

This clonotype was seen only a few times. The rearrangement links TRBV19 to TRBJ2-6; D might be TRBD2 (5 bases). This CDR3 is built from 15 residues. Germline-derived CDR1 and CDR2 are LNHDA and SQIVND (reference sequence). The V end was cut by 7 bases, the J end by 4 bases, with 14 bases between. The CDR3 DNA reads TGTGCCAGTACCGTGACCGGGATAGGGGCCAACGTCCTGACTTTC. Encoded protein: CASTVTGIGANVLTF.

This clonotype occurred a few times. This chain connects TRBV29-1 to TRBJ2-5, with D hard to call. Germline lookup yields CDR1 SQVTM and CDR2 ANQGSEA. The germline V and J ends were trimmed by 5 bases and 7 bases, with 14 bases remaining between them. The CDR3 runs to 12 residues. This CDR3 reads CSVTLHGVTQYF. In nucleotides, the CDR3 is TGCAGCGTTACCCTCCATGGGGTGACCCAGTACTTC.

The chain employs TRBV9 and TRBJ1-2, with a weak D call TRBD1 (5 bases). Germline V gene sequence: CDR1 SGDLS, CDR2 YYNGEE. V was shortened by 5 bases and J by 4 bases, with 18 bases between the two germline ends. The CDR3 has 15 amino acids. The CDR3 spells CASSGIDGTGYGYTF. In DNA, the CDR3 is TGTGCCAGCAGTGGGATTGACGGGACGGGCTATGGCTACACCTTC. The full variable domain, rest sourced from reference TRBV9 and TRBJ1-2, is DSGVTQTPKHLITATGQRVTLRCSPRSGDLSVYWYQQSLDQGLQFLIQYYNGEERAKGNILERFSAQQFPDLHSELNLSSLELGDSALYFCASSGIDGTGYGYTFGSGTRLTVV.

V is TRBV18 and J is TRBJ1-1, with 9 nucleotides matching TRBD1. The germline gives CDR1 KGHSH, CDR2 LQKENI. Trimming removed 5 bases from V and 4 bases from J; junction bases left unmatched: 8. The CDR3 runs 15 residues. CDR3: CASSGTGNSITEAFF. CDR3 DNA: TGTGCCAGCTCAGGGACAGGGAATAGTATCACTGAAGCTTTCTTT. The complete variable domain, with remaining parts taken from reference TRBV18 and TRBJ1-1, reads NAGVMQNPRHLVRRRGQEARLRCSPMKGHSHVYWYRQLPEEGLKFMVYLQKENIIDESGMPKERFSAEFPKEGPSILRIQQVVRGDSAAYFCASSGTGNSITEAFFGQGTRLTVV.

There are a few counts of this clonotype. The chain joins TRBV9 to TRBJ1-5, with 7 bases that match TRBD1. Germline CDR1 and CDR2: SGDLS and YYNGEE. Unmatched junction bases numbered 7, after V lost 3 bases and J lost 4 bases. The CDR3 length is 15 residues. This CDR3 is CASSAQGQWNQPQHF. DNA of the CDR3: TGTGCCAGCAGCGCCCAGGGACAGTGGAATCAGCCCCAGCATTTT.

About this clonotype itself: A much larger clone lies one base from this, so it may be a read error. The CDR3 is CSARVWATPAYGYTF. The CDR3 nucleotides are TGCAGTGCTAGAGTTTGGGCAACCCCAGCATATGGCTACACCTTC. The rearrangement uses TRBV20-1 and TRBJ1-2; D is unresolved. The CDR3 consists of 15 residues. V lost 1 base to trimming and J lost 5 bases, with 17 bases between them. Per germline, CDR1 DFQATT and CDR2 SNEGSKA (reference sequence).

This clonotype was seen only a few times. The genes are TRBV5-1 and TRBJ2-7, with 8 bases aligning to TRBD1. Losses at the gene ends were 5 bases for V and 6 bases for J; bases not matched to a gene: 7. This CDR3 contains 13 residues. From germline, CDR1 is SGHRS and CDR2 YFSETQ. The CDR3 region is CASRRTGSPEQYF. The CDR3, as DNA: TGCGCCAGCAGGAGGACAGGGTCACCCGAGCAGTACTTC.